The 13 T cell receptor beta chains in this list originate from one sample, sequenced in a study of glioma-infiltrating T cells after dendritic cell vaccination. Assay used: immunoSEQ multiplex PCR; TCRdb lists only in-frame clones, some missing. The data show around 73,000 clones, with about 80% seen just once and under 2.5% held by the top ten. Sequencing was performed on blood, taken before dendritic cell vaccination. The receptors stem from a human donor with glioblastoma.

This chain joins TRBV28 and TRBJ1-2; D gene uncertain. Germline assignment: CDR1 MDHEN and CDR2 SYDVKM. There are 14 residues in the CDR3. V lost 11 bases, J lost 0 bases, and 16 bases lay in between. In DNA, the CDR3 is TGTGCCGCTAGGGCGGGAGGTACTAACTATGGCTACACCTTC. Amino acid sequence: CAARAGGTNYGYTF.

J is TRBJ2-7 and V is TRBV5-1; 9 bases line up with TRBD1. The germline CDR1 and CDR2 sequences are SGHRS and YFSETQ. The V gene end was trimmed by 0 bases and the J gene end by 3 bases; junction bases not matched to a gene: 13. This CDR3 is 18 amino acids long. This chain's CDR3 is CASSLGPQGALLNYEQYF. In nucleotides, the CDR3 is TGCGCCAGCAGCTTGGGGCCACAGGGGGCACTTCTTAACTACGAGCAGTACTTC.

This clone was counted a single time. The CDR3 bases are TGTGCCAGCAGCTTAAGACCGGGACTAGCGGAGGGGTTCCAAGAGACCCAGTACTTC. This gives the protein CASSLRPGLAEGFQETQYF. The chain joins TRBV7-3 to TRBJ2-5; TRBD2 matches 11 bases. J gave up 1 base and V 1 base, and 11 bases lay outside the gene matches. The germline V gene encodes CDR1 SGHTA and CDR2 FQGTGA. CDR3 size: 19 residues.

The chain is built from TRBV18 and TRBJ1-5, with TRBD1 as a possible D gene (5 bases). The germline V and J ends were trimmed by 5 bases and 5 bases, with 16 bases remaining between them. Germline V gene lookup returns CDR1 KGHSH and CDR2 LQKENI. This CDR3 is built from 15 residues. This CDR3 is CASSAGWGDHQPQHF. Here the CDR3 DNA reads TGTGCCAGCTCAGCAGGGTGGGGGGACCATCAGCCCCAGCATTTT. Full variable domain (missing parts from reference TRBV18 and TRBJ1-5): NAGVMQNPRHLVRRRGQEARLRCSPMKGHSHVYWYRQLPEEGLKFMVYLQKENIIDESGMPKERFSAEFPKEGPSILRIQQVVRGDSAAYFCASSAGWGDHQPQHFGDGTRLSIL.

The V and J genes are TRBV21-1 and TRBJ2-7; the table's D call, TRBD2, was not checked against the DNA. TRBV21-1 is listed as a pseudogene. This CDR3 spans 17 amino acids. CDR3 bases: TGTGCCAGCAGCGCCTTAGGACTGTCAAGAAAGGGCTACGAGCAGTACGTC. Translating gives CASSALGLSRKGYEQYV.

J is TRBJ1-2 and V is TRBV10-3; D is undetermined. V was cut by 3 bases and J by 4 bases, with 15 bases left in between. This CDR3 spans 15 amino acids. The germline CDR1 and CDR2 sequences are ENHRY and SYGVKD. The CDR3 sequence: CAISEGLNRVYGYTF. Written as DNA, the CDR3 is TGTGCCATCAGTGAAGGACTCAATCGGGTCTATGGCTACACCTTC.

The rearrangement links TRBV11-3 to TRBJ2-2; possible D gene TRBD1, 6 bases. Trimming removed 1 base at V and 1 base at J, with 10 bases between. The CDR3 sequence is 16 residues long. Germline lookup yields CDR1 SGHNT and CDR2 YENEEA. The CDR3: CASSLGQGLNTGELFF. The CDR3 DNA reads as TGTGCCAGCAGCTTAGGGCAGGGGCTGAACACCGGGGAGCTGTTTTTT. Full variable domain (missing parts from reference TRBV11-3 and TRBJ2-2): EAGVVQSPRYKIIEKKQPVAFWCNPISGHNTLYWYLQNLGQGPELLIRYENEEAVDDSQLPKDRFSAERLKGVDSTLKIQPAELGDSAVYLCASSLGQGLNTGELFFGEGSRLTVL.

The J gene is TRBJ1-5, the V gene TRBV6-4, with D tentatively TRBD1 (5 bases). The CDR3 is made up of 13 amino acids. Germline V gene lookup returns CDR1 MRHNA and CDR2 SNTAGT. V was shortened by 3 bases and J by 7 bases, with 10 bases between the two germline ends. The CDR3: CASSESGEQPQHF. The DNA for the CDR3 is TGTGCCAGCAGTGAGTCGGGGGAGCAGCCCCAGCATTTT.

This chain links TRBV30 with TRBJ2-6; the match to TRBD1 covers 11 bases. The CDR3 is 18 residues long. Germline assignment: CDR1 GTSNPN and CDR2 SVGIG (reference sequence). V was pared by 1 base and J by 1 base, with 6 bases of the junction left unmatched. CDR3 coding DNA: TGTGCCTGGAGTGATGCTGGACAGGGGGCATCTGGGGCCAACGTCCTGACTTTC. It is translated as CAWSDAGQGASGANVLTF.

The V gene is TRBV9, the J gene TRBJ2-5; a possible D gene is TRBD2 (5 bases). This CDR3 is built from 13 residues. V shed 0 bases and J shed 4 bases, with 7 bases lying between them. Germline V lookup: CDR1 SGDLS, CDR2 YYNGEE. CDR3 bases: TGTGCCAGCAGCGTAGGTCGGGGAGAGACCCAGTACTTC. This gives the protein CASSVGRGETQYF.

The V call is TRBV4-1, the J call TRBJ1-4; D gene ambiguous. Germline CDR1 is MGHRA and CDR2 is YSYEKL. The CDR3 extends over 16 amino acids. V shed 2 bases and J shed 6 bases, with 16 bases lying between them. CDR3 DNA: TGCGCCAGCAGCCAATCCTTAGGGAGGCTCCATGAAAAACTGTTTTTT. Its translation is CASSQSLGRLHEKLFF.

The chain carries TRBV4-1 and TRBJ2-3; 9 bases are shared with TRBD2. The CDR3 has 17 amino acids. V lost 0 bases and J lost 3; bases outside the gene matches: 7. Germline V gives CDR1 MGHRA, CDR2 YSYEKL. CDR3 nucleotides: TGCGCCAGCAGCCAAGATAGTCTAGCGGGACAGACAGATACGCAGTATTTT. The encoded protein is CASSQDSLAGQTDTQYF.

The rearrangement links TRBV15 to TRBJ2-7; TRBD1 agrees at 9 bases. Germline V gene lookup returns CDR1 LNHNV and CDR2 YYDKDF (reference sequence). V gave up 0 bases and J gave up 7 bases; unmatched junction bases: 7. The CDR3 sequence is 15 residues long. The CDR3 here is CATSRDNRGPGEQYF. CDR3 sequence (DNA): TGTGCCACCAGCAGAGATAACAGGGGGCCTGGGGAGCAGTACTTC.